The text below deals with one T cell receptor (beta chain). What this receptor recognizes is not known. Base qualities are not recorded, but no much larger clone differs from it by a single base. Library creation used the immunoSEQ multiplex PCR assay. Not all clones reach the TCRdb copy of this immuneACCESS table, which keeps in-frame sequences only. Checked studies attribute under half of the gap to unresolved V genes and leave the rest unexplained. Here the sample has approximately 52,000 clones; about three quarters occur a single time. The biggest ten clones account for around 2.5% of the sample. The data originate from a study of radiotherapy plus CTLA-4 blockade in lung cancer (dated by TCRdb to the late 2010s). Looking at the study overall: Among the enrolled patients, approximately 17% had an objective response, and around 31% reached disease control.

V is reduced by 4 bases and J by 7 bases, leaving a spacing of 15 bases between them. CDR3 length: 15 amino acids, cysteine to phenylalanine. Only the CDR3 part of the read is kept: 45 bases, read in frame from the first base. CDR1 SGHKS and CDR2 YYEKEE were looked up in the germline V gene (reference sequence). Results the study describes overall, beyond this receptor: Early dynamic changes in blood T cell clones, together with increased serum interferon-beta after radiation, were reported as the strongest predictors of response. After treatment with radiotherapy and ipilimumab, TCR clones that originated in tumors expanded in peripheral blood.

The study evaluated CTLA-4 blockade (ipilimumab) given together with focal radiation therapy in patients who had chemo-refractory metastatic non-small-cell lung cancer. This TCR derives from a human donor with non-small cell lung cancer whose response to radiotherapy plus ipilimumab could not be evaluated. The chain is made from TRBV5-5 and TRBJ1-6; TRBD1 is perhaps the D gene, given 6 matching bases. The sequences come from peripheral blood, collected from a patient treated with radiotherapy plus ipilimumab. The base sequence is TGTGCCAGCAGCACTACAGGGCCTGGGAATTCACCCCTCCACTTT. Its product reads: CASSTTGPGNSPLHF.